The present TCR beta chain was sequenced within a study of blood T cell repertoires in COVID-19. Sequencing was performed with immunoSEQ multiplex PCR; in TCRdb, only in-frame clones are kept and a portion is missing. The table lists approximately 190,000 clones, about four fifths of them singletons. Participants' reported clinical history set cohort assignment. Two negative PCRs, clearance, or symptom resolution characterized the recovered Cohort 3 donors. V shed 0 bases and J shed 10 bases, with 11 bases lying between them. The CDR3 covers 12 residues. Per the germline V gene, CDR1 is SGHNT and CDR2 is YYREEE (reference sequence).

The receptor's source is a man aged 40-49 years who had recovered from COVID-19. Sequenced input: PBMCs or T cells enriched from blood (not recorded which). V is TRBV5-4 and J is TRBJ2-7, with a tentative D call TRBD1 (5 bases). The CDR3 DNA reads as TGTGCCAGCAGCTTGGAGGGGATGAGACAGTACTTC. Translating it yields CASSLEGMRQYF.